Listed below are T cell receptor beta chains from one sample, sequenced in a study of CD8+CD57+ T cells in acquired aplastic anemia. TCRdb independently ran MiXCR on the reads; one entry per CDR3 protein. This table has about 400,000 distinct CDR3 sequences, 65% to 80% appearing once. Input material: sorted CD4+, CD8+, or CD8+CD57+ T cells (not recorded which) from PBMCs. Receptors were obtained from a human donor in good health, serving as a control. Both conserved end residues are part of each CDR3. A D gene is named only where the DNA matches it firmly. Clone sizes are given selectively: once, few, many, or a class where the clone is expanded.

>TRBJ2-7|TRBV19|.|.
CASSPISGMGEQYF
TGTGCCAGCAGCCCAATCTCGGGGATGGGCGAGCAGTACTTC
>TRBJ1-1|TRBV11-2|.|.
CASSQVPTGATEAFF
TGTGCCAGCAGCCAAGTTCCCACAGGCGCTACTGAAGCTTTCTTT
>TRBJ1-5|TRBV2|.|.
CAGRAAAGGDQPQHF
TGTGCCGGCAGGGCAGCGGCGGGGGGGGATCAGCCCCAGCATTTT
>TRBJ1-2|TRBV10-3|TRBD1|.
CAISESGQGYGYTF
TGTGCCATCAGTGAGTCAGGACAGGGGTATGGCTACACCTTC
>TRBJ2-3|TRBV11-3|.|once
CASSASRGSGADTQYF
TGTGCCAGCAGCGCGTCCCGGGGGTCGGGGGCAGATACGCAGTATTTT
>TRBJ1-1|TRBV5-1|.|.
CASSHAATVNTEAFF
TGCGCCAGCAGCCACGCCGCGACGGTGAACACTGAAGCTTTCTTT
>TRBJ2-3|TRBV7-3|.|.
CASSLMVGMRPQQQYF
TGTGCCAGCAGCTTAATGGTAGGTATGCGGCCCCAGCAGCAGTATTTT
>TRBJ2-3|TRBV11-1|TRBD1|many
CASSHRTGGVTDTQYF
TGTGCCAGCAGCCATCGGACAGGGGGCGTCACAGATACGCAGTATTTT
>TRBJ2-7|TRBV2|.|.
CARAGTEPRKYF
TGTGCTAGAGCAGGGACGGAGCCGAGGAAATACTTC
>TRBJ2-1|TRBV7-2|.|many
CASSSPGRLQHNEQFF
TGTGCCAGCAGCTCCCCGGGACGACTGCAGCACAATGAGCAGTTCTTC
>TRBJ2-7|TRBV5-4|TRBD1|.
CASSPVGQGNYEQYF
TGTGCCAGCAGCCCGGTGGGACAGGGGAACTACGAGCAGTACTTC
>TRBJ1-2|TRBV20-1|.|once
CSARDPDGTGGYTF
TGCAGTGCAAGAGATCCGGACGGCACAGGAGGCTACACCTTC
>TRBJ2-1|TRBV20-1|.|many
CSARRAGSALSSYNEQFF
TGCAGTGCTAGACGGGCTGGGTCTGCGCTAAGCTCCTACAATGAGCAGTTCTTC
>TRBJ2-3|TRBV20-1|.|.
CSAMSGGGTDTQYF
TGCAGTGCTATGTCGGGGGGCGGCACAGATACGCAGTATTTT
>TRBJ1-2|TRBV20-1|.|.
CSAIKVGTNNYGYTF
TGCAGTGCCATAAAGGTGGGGACCAATAACTATGGCTACACCTTC
>TRBJ1-1|TRBV12-5|TRBD1|.
CASGTGSATEAFF
TGTGCTAGTGGGACAGGGTCGGCCACTGAAGCTTTCTTT
>TRBJ1-2|TRBV10-3|.|.
CAIRNGNYGYTF
TGTGCCATCAGAAACGGGAACTATGGCTACACCTTC
>TRBJ1-1|TRBV7-2|TRBD1|.
CASITTGFTEAFF
TGTGCCAGCATTACGACAGGGTTCACTGAAGCTTTCTTT
>TRBJ1-5|TRBV20-1|.|many
CSARAQVSQPQHF
TGCAGTGCTAGAGCACAGGTATCGCAGCCCCAGCATTTT
>TRBJ2-3|TRBV6-2/TRBV6-3|TRBD2|many
CASRGLTATADTQYF
TGTGCCAGCAGGGGACTAACAGCAACAGCAGATACGCAGTATTTT